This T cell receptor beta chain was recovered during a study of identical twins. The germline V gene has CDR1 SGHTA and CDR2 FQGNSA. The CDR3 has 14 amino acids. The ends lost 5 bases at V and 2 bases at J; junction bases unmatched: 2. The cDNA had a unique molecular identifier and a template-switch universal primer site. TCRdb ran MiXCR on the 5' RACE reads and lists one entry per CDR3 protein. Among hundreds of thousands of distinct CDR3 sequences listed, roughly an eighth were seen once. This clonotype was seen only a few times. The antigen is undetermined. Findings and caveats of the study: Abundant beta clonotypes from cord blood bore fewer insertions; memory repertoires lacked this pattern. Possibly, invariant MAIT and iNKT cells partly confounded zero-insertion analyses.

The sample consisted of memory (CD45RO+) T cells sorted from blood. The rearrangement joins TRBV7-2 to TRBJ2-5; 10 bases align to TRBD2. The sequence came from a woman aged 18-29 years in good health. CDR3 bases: TGTGCCAGCAGCCAGGGACTAGCGCAAGAGACCCAGTACTTC. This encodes CASSQGLAQETQYF. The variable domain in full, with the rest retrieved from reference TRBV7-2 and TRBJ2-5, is GAGVSQSPSNKVTEKGKDVELRCDPISGHTALYWYRQSLGQGLEFLIYFQGNSAPDKSGLPSDRFSAERTGGSVSTLTIQRTQQEDSAVYLCASSQGLAQETQYFGPGTRLLVL.